One and the same sample provided the 18 T cell receptor beta chains below, sequenced in a study of T cells in localized non-small cell lung cancer (dated by TCRdb to about 2020). Library preparation used the immunoSEQ multiplex PCR assay. Imported from immuneACCESS, the table was reduced by TCRdb to in-frame sequences with V and J called. These copies leave out some clones; in studies compared against another copy, an unresolved V gene accounts for under half, and the cause of the remainder is not known. The sample profile shows 15,000 to 20,000 clones; around 80% of them were found once. Of the sample, less than 40% is held by the ten largest clones. Sequencing used peripheral blood, obtained before any cancer treatment. The receptors originated from a male donor at least 60 years old with stage I lung adenocarcinoma.

CDR3 amino acids: CASSLPRKSRTATYEQYF. The DNA for the CDR3 is TGTGCCAGCAGCTTACCCCGGAAGAGCCGGACGGCTACCTACGAGCAGTACTTC. The V and J genes are TRBV7-9 and TRBJ2-7; D remains unclear. V lost 2 bases to trimming and J lost 2 bases, with 22 bases between them. Germline CDR1 and CDR2: SEHNR and FQNEAQ (reference sequence). This CDR3 comprises 18 residues.

The V gene is TRBV5-4, the J gene TRBJ2-2, with unresolved D. Trimming took 4 bases from V and 0 from J, leaving 13 bases between them. CDR1 SGHNT and CDR2 YYREEE come from the germline V gene (reference sequence). CDR3 size: 16 residues. The CDR3: CASSIKGGANTGELFF. The DNA of the CDR3 is TGTGCCAGCAGCATAAAGGGTGGGGCGAACACCGGGGAGCTGTTTTTT.

The chain joins TRBV5-1 to TRBJ2-7; D perhaps matches TRBD2 (6 bases). V shed 4 bases and J shed 9 bases, with 20 bases lying between them. Germline lookup yields CDR1 SGHRS and CDR2 YFSETQ. The CDR3 runs to 14 residues. Written as DNA, the CDR3 is TGCGCCAGCAGCGTGGGCGGGGACGGCGAGAGGCAGTACTTC. Residues: CASSVGGDGERQYF.

This clone came up once. The chain links TRBV2 to TRBJ2-6, with D uncertain. Looked up from germline, CDR1 is SNHLY and CDR2 is FYNNEI. This CDR3 has 15 amino acids. V was trimmed by 2 bases and J by 2 bases, leaving 7 bases between them. The chain's CDR3 is CASSERVAGANVLTF. As DNA, the CDR3 is TGTGCCAGCAGTGAAAGGGTTGCTGGGGCCAACGTCCTGACTTTC.

The chain combines TRBV6-6 with TRBJ2-1, with TRBD2 matching 10 bases. Trimming removed 0 bases from V and 10 bases from J; junction bases left unmatched: 9. The germline gives CDR1 MNHNY, CDR2 SVGAGI (reference sequence). This CDR3 contains 16 residues. The CDR3 nucleotides are TGTGCCAGCAGTTACTCGTCCCAGCGGGGGGGCGGAGAGCAGTTCTTC. Translated, it gives CASSYSSQRGGGEQFF.

The rearrangement links TRBV19 to TRBJ1-4; TRBD1 matches 9 bases. CDR1 and CDR2 (germline): LNHDA, SQIVND (reference sequence). CDR3 length: 15 amino acids. Trimming removed 7 bases from V and 8 bases from J; junction bases left unmatched: 11. CDR3 DNA sequence: TGTGCCAGTACCCCCACACAGGGGGCGGGAGAAAAACTGTTTTTT. Protein: CASTPTQGAGEKLFF.

A single count supports this clone. This rearrangement joins TRBV27 to TRBJ1-2; the D gene is possibly TRBD1 (5 bases). V dropped 7 bases and J dropped 4 bases, with 13 bases sitting between them. CDR1 is MNHEY and CDR2 is SMNVEV in the germline V gene (reference sequence). This CDR3 has 13 residues. The CDR3 region has the DNA TGTGCCAGCAAATTAGCGGGGACCTATGGCTACACCTTC. It is translated as CASKLAGTYGYTF.

V gene TRBV4-1 combines with J gene TRBJ1-4, with D possibly matching TRBD1 (5 bases). Trimming took 0 bases from V and 0 from J, leaving 11 bases between them. The CDR3 spans 17 residues. Germline V gene sequence: CDR1 MGHRA, CDR2 YSYEKL. CDR3 sequence reads: CASSQDGGGTTNEKLFF. The CDR3 DNA is TGCGCCAGCAGCCAAGATGGTGGGGGAACAACTAATGAAAAACTGTTTTTT.

V usage is TRBV29-1 and J usage is TRBJ2-5; 8 nucleotides line up with TRBD1. Germline V gene sequence: CDR1 SQVTM, CDR2 ANQGSEA. CDR3 size: 13 residues. J gave up 0 bases and V 7 bases, and 4 bases lay outside the gene matches. The CDR3 loop reads CSDGQGYQETQYF. The CDR3 bases are TGCAGCGACGGACAGGGTTACCAAGAGACCCAGTACTTC.

This CDR3 is CASKKAGNTDTQYF. The CDR3 nucleotides read TGTGCCAGTAAGAAAGCGGGAAACACAGATACGCAGTATTTT. The V call is TRBV19, the J call TRBJ2-3, with 7 bases that match TRBD2. Germline V gene data show CDR1 as LNHDA and CDR2 as SQIVND (reference sequence). This CDR3 region has 14 residues. With 7 bases clipped from V and 2 bases from J, the junction kept 6 bases outside the gene matches.

This chain links TRBV5-1 with TRBJ2-1; 10 bases fit TRBD2. This CDR3 comprises 18 residues. Germline V gene data show CDR1 as SGHRS and CDR2 as YFSETQ. Losses at the gene ends were 3 bases for V and 0 bases for J; bases not matched to a gene: 9. The CDR3 DNA reads TGCGCCAGCAGCTCAACAGCGGGACTAGCGAGCTCCTACAATGAGCAGTTCTTC. The encoded protein is CASSSTAGLASSYNEQFF.

The chain carries TRBV2 and TRBJ2-7, with TRBD2 identical over 13 bases. There are 15 residues in the CDR3. Germline values: CDR1 SNHLY, CDR2 FYNNEI. Trimming removed 5 bases from V and 3 bases from J; junction bases left unmatched: 4. The CDR3 DNA sequence: TGTGCCAGCAGTCGGACTAGCGGGGGTTACTACGAGCAGTACTTC. This codes for CASSRTSGGYYEQYF.

The chain carries TRBV29-1 and TRBJ1-1; TRBD1 might be the D (5 bases). Trimming removed 3 bases at V and 1 base at J, with 9 bases between. CDR1 is SQVTM and CDR2 is ANQGSEA in the germline V gene. There are 13 residues in the CDR3. CDR3 DNA sequence: TGCAGCGTTGACGGGGGTTCGAACACTGAAGCTTTCTTT. Amino acids: CSVDGGSNTEAFF.

This clone was seen only once. This chain joins TRBV6-5 and TRBJ2-1, with 10 positions matching TRBD1. The CDR3 sequence is 13 residues long. Trimming removed 10 bases from V and 5 bases from J; junction bases left unmatched: 5. Per germline, CDR1 MNHEY and CDR2 SVGAGI. This chain's CDR3 is CATMGTGDNEQFF. In DNA, the CDR3 is TGTGCCACCATGGGGACAGGGGACAATGAGCAGTTCTTC.

The J gene is TRBJ2-6, the V gene TRBV5-5; D ambiguous. V gave up 4 bases and J gave up 0 bases, with 11 bases separating them. The germline V gene has CDR1 SGHKS and CDR2 YYEKEE (reference sequence). The CDR3 length is 16 residues. As DNA, the CDR3 is TGTGCCAGCAGCCCCGGACCGAGCTCTGGGGCCAACGTCCTGACTTTC. Protein sequence: CASSPGPSSGANVLTF.

The V gene is TRBV7-8, the J gene TRBJ2-2; perhaps TRBD1 as D (5 bases). Germline loops: CDR1 SGHVS, CDR2 FQNEAQ. This CDR3 contains 15 residues. Trimming left V 1 base short and J 1 base short, with 7 bases between. The CDR3: CASSLGGRNTGELFF. CDR3 nucleotide sequence: TGTGCCAGCAGCTTAGGGGGCAGGAACACCGGGGAGCTGTTTTTT.

This clone came up a few times. J is TRBJ2-3 and V is TRBV9, with no clear D. Per germline, CDR1 SGDLS and CDR2 YYNGEE. V lost 3 bases and J 3 bases, leaving 5 bases between the germline ends. This CDR3 has 12 amino acids. The CDR3 DNA reads as TGTGCCAGCAGCGCCGATACAGATACGCAGTATTTT. Its translation is CASSADTDTQYF.

V gene TRBV14 combines with J gene TRBJ2-1; TRBD2 agrees at 11 bases. The length of the CDR3 is 13 residues. CDR1 SGHDN and CDR2 FVKESK come from the germline V gene. Trimming cost V 4 bases and J 12 bases; bases outside gene matches: 5. The CDR3 sequence is CASSLTGLAGQFF. As DNA, the CDR3 is TGTGCCAGCAGCCTAACCGGACTAGCGGGGCAGTTCTTC.